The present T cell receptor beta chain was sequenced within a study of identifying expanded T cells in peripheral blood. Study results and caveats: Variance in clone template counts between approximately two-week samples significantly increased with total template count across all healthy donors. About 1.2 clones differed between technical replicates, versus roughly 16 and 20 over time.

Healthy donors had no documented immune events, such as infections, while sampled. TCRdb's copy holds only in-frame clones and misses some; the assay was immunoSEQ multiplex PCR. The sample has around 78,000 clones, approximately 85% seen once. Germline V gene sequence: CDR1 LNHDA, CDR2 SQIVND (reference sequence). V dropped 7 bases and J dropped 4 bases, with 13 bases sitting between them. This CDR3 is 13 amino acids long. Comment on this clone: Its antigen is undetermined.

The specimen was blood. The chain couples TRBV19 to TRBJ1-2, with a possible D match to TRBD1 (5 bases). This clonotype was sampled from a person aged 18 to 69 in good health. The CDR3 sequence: CASNPGRFYGYTF. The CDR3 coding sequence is TGTGCCAGTAATCCAGGGAGATTCTATGGCTACACCTTC.